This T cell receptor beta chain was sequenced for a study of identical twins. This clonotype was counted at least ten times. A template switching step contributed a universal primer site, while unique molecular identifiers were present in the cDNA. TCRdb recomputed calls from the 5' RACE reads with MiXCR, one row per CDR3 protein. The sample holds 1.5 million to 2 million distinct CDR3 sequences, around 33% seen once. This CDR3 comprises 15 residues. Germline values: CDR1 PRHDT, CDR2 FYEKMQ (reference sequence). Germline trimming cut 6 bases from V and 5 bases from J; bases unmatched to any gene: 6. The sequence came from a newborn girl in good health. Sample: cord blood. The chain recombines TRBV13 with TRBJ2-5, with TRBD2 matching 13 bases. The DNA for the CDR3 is TGTGCCAGCAGTCAACTAGCGGGGGGGCGTGAGACCCAGTACTTC. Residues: CASSQLAGGRETQYF. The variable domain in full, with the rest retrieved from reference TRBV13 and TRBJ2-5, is AAGVIQSPRHLIKEKRETATLKCYPIPRHDTVYWYQQGPGQDPQFLISFYEKMQSDKGSIPDRFSAQQFSDYHSELNMSSLELGDSALYFCASSQLAGGRETQYFGPGTRLLVL.